The next 7 T cell receptor beta chains were all read from a single sample in a study of CD8+CD57+ T cells in acquired aplastic anemia. Using genomic DNA as the template, TCR beta VDJ and CDR3 profiling was carried out. TCRdb recomputed calls from the reads with MiXCR, one row per CDR3 protein. This table holds about 270,000 distinct CDR3 sequences, 45% to 70% found once. The sequenced sample was sorted CD4+, CD8+, or CD8+CD57+ T cells (not recorded which) from PBMCs. These receptors all come from a human donor with severe aplastic anemia or a healthy control (not recorded which).

The V and J genes are TRBV7-9 and TRBJ2-3; 9 bases are a match to TRBD2. Trimming took 1 base from V and 5 from J; bases not matched to a gene: 7. Germline CDR1 is SEHNR and CDR2 is FQNEAQ (reference sequence). The CDR3 length is 16 residues. The CDR3 DNA reads TGTGCCAGCAGCTTAGACAGCGGGGGGCCAGGAGATACGCAGTATTTT. The encoded protein is CASSLDSGGPGDTQYF.

This clonotype was counted between two and nine times. V is TRBV20-1 and J is TRBJ2-7; D unclear. Trimming took off 5 bases at V and 6 bases at J, with 14 bases between the two ends. This CDR3 is built from 12 residues. Germline V gene lookup returns CDR1 DFQATT and CDR2 SNEGSKA (reference sequence). In DNA form, the CDR3 reads TGCAGTGCTTTGATAGGTCCGGGCGAGCAGTACTTC. Translation: CSALIGPGEQYF.

This clonotype was seen ten or more times. For the CDR3, the DNA is TGTGCCAGCAGCTTCTCCGGGTCCCGAAGCCCTGGAAACACCATATATTTT. This translates into CASSFSGSRSPGNTIYF. The genes are TRBV7-8 and TRBJ1-3; D not certain. Germline V gives CDR1 SGHVS, CDR2 FQNEAQ. V lost 3 bases and J 2 bases, leaving 17 bases between the germline ends. The CDR3 sequence is 17 residues long.

The chain uses TRBV24-1 and TRBJ2-1, with 13 bases fitting TRBD2. CDR1 is KGHDR, CDR2 SFDVKD, per germline. The J segment lost 7 bases and the V segment lost 7 bases, leaving 9 bases of the junction unmatched. The CDR3 is made up of 16 amino acids. CDR3 protein: CATSPSGLAGANEQFF. DNA for the CDR3: TGTGCCACCAGCCCCTCCGGACTAGCGGGAGCGAATGAGCAGTTCTTC.

The V and J genes are TRBV5-1 and TRBJ2-7; TRBD1 matches 7 bases. Germline CDR1 and CDR2: SGHRS and YFSETQ. The trim removed 4 bases at V and 2 bases at J, leaving 6 bases unmatched. The CDR3 is 14 amino acids. CDR3 in DNA: TGCGCCAGCAGCCCGACAGGGCAGGCCTACGAGCAGTACTTC. Its protein product is CASSPTGQAYEQYF.

The chain uses TRBV20-1 and TRBJ2-7; D gene ambiguous. V lost 0 bases to trimming and J lost 3 bases, with 12 bases between them. CDR1 is DFQATT and CDR2 is SNEGSKA in the germline V gene (reference sequence). This CDR3 has 14 residues. The CDR3 sequence: CSARDGEDFYEQYF. In nucleotides, the CDR3 is TGCAGTGCTAGAGATGGGGAAGATTTCTACGAGCAGTACTTC.

The chain recombines TRBV20-1 with TRBJ1-2; 10 bases map to TRBD1. Germline values: CDR1 DFQATT, CDR2 SNEGSKA (reference sequence). The CDR3 loop spans 14 amino acids. Trimming cost V 3 bases and J 6 bases; bases outside gene matches: 7. The chain's CDR3 is CSARGDRGLDGYTF. CDR3 sequence (DNA): TGCAGTGCTAGGGGCGACAGGGGGCTGGATGGCTACACCTTC.